The present T cell receptor beta chain was sequenced within a study of tumor-infiltrating lymphocytes in oesophageal squamous cell carcinoma. TCRdb recomputed calls from the PCR reads with MiXCR, one row per CDR3 protein. The table records about 14,000 distinct CDR3 sequences, roughly 50% of them present only once. This clonotype was observed a handful of times. The sequencing sample was made of blood. This TCR was recovered from a male donor with esophageal squamous cell carcinoma.

The CDR3 reads CASSVGGTDTQYF. The CDR3 region has the DNA TGTGCCAGCAGCGTAGGGGGCACAGATACGCAGTATTTT. The chain uses TRBV9 and TRBJ2-3; D is undetermined. The CDR3 loop spans 13 amino acids. Germline V lookup: CDR1 SGDLS, CDR2 YYNGEE. V was pared by 0 bases and J by 1 base, with 3 bases between.